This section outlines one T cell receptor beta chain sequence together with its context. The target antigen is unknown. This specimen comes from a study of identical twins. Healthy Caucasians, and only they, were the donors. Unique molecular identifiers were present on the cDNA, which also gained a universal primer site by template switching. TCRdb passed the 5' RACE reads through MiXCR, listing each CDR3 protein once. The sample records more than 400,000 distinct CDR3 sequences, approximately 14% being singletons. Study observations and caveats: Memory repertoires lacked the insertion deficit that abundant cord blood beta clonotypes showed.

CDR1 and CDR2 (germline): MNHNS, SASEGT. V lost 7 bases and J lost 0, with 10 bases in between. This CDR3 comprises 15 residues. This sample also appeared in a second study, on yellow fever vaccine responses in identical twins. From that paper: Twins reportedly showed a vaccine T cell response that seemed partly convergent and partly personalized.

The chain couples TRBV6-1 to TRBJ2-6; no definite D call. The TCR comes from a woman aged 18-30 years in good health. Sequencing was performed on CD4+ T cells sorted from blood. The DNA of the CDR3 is TGTGCCAGCATGGAGCAGGACTCTGGGGCCAACGTCCTGACTTTC. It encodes CASMEQDSGANVLTF.